These 5 T cell receptor beta chains share one sample of origin, sequenced in a study of Graves' ophthalmopathy and Graves' hyperthyroidism. The study amplified TCR beta CDR3 regions using RNA transcripts. The first round was an RT-PCR with HTBI primers, and the second round was a multiplex PCR. Each CDR3 protein gets one entry after TCRdb re-called the multiplex PCR reads with MiXCR. The sample has some 240,000 distinct CDR3 sequences, around 45% seen once; the top ten hold roughly 50%. The source material was peripheral blood. The receptors here all came from an adult man with Graves' ophthalmopathy.

Remarks on this clonotype: Because it lacks the conserved phenylalanine or tryptophan at the end, this CDR3 is likely a read error. The V gene is TRBV5-1, the J gene TRBJ2-7, with D perhaps given as TRBD1 or TRBD2 (7 bases each). The germline CDR1 and CDR2 sequences are SGHRS and YFSETQ. V gave up 0 bases and J gave up 1 base, with 11 bases separating them. The CDR3 is 15 amino acids. This CDR3 is CASSLGQGGSYEQYL. Written as DNA, the CDR3 is TGCGCCAGCAGCTTGGGACAGGGAGGGTCCTACGAGCAGTACCTC.

The chain recombines TRBV29-1 with TRBJ2-2; D is possibly TRBD1 or TRBD2 (6 bases each). This CDR3 contains 13 residues. Deletions cut 6 bases from V and 5 bases from J, with 13 bases between. Germline V gene sequence: CDR1 SQVTM, CDR2 ANQGSEA. As DNA, the CDR3 is TGCAGCGTCGGGGGCAGGAGAACCGGGGAGCTGTTTTTT. Its translation: CSVGGRRTGELFF.

On this clonotype itself: One end of the junction fails to match germline, which may point to a read error. The chain is built from TRBV7-2 and TRBJ2-5, with D hard to call. The CDR3 loop spans 11 amino acids. CDR1 is SGHTA and CDR2 is FQGNSA in the germline V gene. The chain's CDR3 is CASSAGEAQYF. The CDR3 DNA sequence: TGCGCCAGCAGTGCTGGAGAGGCCCAGTACTTC.

This clonotype was seen once. The genes are TRBV20-1 and TRBJ2-5; tentatively, D is TRBD2 (6 bases). The tail of the sequence fits TRBJ2-1 better, so the J call may be wrong. The germline V gene encodes CDR1 DFQATT and CDR2 SNEGSKA (reference sequence). This CDR3 is 13 amino acids long. This CDR3 is CSAGAGIGNEQFF. CDR3 DNA sequence: TGCAGTGCTGGCGCGGGGATAGGCAATGAGCAGTTCTTC.

The table lists this clonotype with many counts. The chain joins TRBV5-6 to TRBJ2-7, with 7 bases that match TRBD1. The CDR3 has 13 residues. CDR1 is SGHDT, CDR2 YYEEEE, per germline. J was trimmed by 1 base and V by 4 bases; bases with no gene match: 2. The CDR3 protein is CASSDRVSYEQYF. For the CDR3, the DNA is TGTGCCAGCAGCGACAGGGTTTCCTACGAGCAGTACTTC.